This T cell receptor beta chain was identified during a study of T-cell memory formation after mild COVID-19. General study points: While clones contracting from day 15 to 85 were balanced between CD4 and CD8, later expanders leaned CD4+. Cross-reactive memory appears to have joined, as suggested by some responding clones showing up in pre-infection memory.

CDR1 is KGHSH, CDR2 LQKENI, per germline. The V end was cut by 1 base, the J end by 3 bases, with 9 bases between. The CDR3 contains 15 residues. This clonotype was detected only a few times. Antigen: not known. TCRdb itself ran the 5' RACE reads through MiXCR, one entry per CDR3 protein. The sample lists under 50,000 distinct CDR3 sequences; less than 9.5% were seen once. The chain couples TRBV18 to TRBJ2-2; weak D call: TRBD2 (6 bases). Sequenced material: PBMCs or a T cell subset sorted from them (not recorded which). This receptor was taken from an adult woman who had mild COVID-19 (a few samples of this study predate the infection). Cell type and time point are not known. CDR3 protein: CASSPQREDTGELFF. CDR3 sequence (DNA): TGTGCCAGCTCACCACAGAGGGAGGACACCGGGGAGCTGTTTTTT.